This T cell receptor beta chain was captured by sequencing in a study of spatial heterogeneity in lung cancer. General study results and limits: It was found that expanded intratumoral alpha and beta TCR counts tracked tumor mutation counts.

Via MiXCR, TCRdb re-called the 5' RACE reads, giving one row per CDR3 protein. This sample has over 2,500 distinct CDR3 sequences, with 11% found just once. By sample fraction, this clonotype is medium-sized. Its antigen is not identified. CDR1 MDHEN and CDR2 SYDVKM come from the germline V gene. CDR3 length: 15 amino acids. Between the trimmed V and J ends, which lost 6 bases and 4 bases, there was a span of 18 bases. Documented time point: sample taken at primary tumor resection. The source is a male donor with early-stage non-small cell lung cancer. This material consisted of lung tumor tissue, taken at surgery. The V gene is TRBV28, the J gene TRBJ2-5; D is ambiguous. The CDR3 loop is CASSPGDQPRETQYF. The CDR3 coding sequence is TGTGCCAGCAGCCCCGGTGACCAACCTAGAGAGACCCAGTACTTC. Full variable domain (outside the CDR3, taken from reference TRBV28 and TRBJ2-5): DVKVTQSSRYLVKRTGEKVFLECVQDMDHENMFWYRQDPGLGLRLIYFSYDVKMKEKGDIPEGYSVSREKKERFSLILESASTNQTSMYLCASSPGDQPRETQYFGPGTRLLVL.